This entry lists 14 T cell receptor beta chains sequenced from one sample in a study of blood T cell repertoires in COVID-19. The assay was immunoSEQ multiplex PCR, and TCRdb's table has in-frame clones only and misses some. Of some 87,000 clones in the sample, around nine tenths were seen once. The sequenced material came from peripheral blood. These receptors were taken from a human donor with COVID-19, enrolled during active disease. The donor label of this sample is uncertain.

CDR3 sequence reads: CASRDSEKLFF. Written as DNA, the CDR3 is TGTGCCAGCCGGGACAGTGAAAAACTGTTTTTT. V and J are TRBV18 and TRBJ1-4, with 7 bases that match TRBD1. The CDR3 is 11 residues long. After removal of 8 bases from V and 7 bases from J, the junction contained 1 base not matched to a gene. CDR1 is KGHSH, CDR2 LQKENI, per germline.

V usage is TRBV12-3 or TRBV12-4 and J usage is TRBJ2-7, with TRBD1 matching 8 bases. The CDR3 covers 13 residues. V was pared by 1 base and J by 4 bases, with 0 bases of the junction left unmatched. The CDR3 protein is CASSLGTGYEQYF. The CDR3 bases are TGTGCCAGCAGTTTAGGGACAGGGTACGAGCAGTACTTC.

This sequence joins TRBV6-6 and TRBJ1-2; TRBD1 matches at 8 bases. Germline trimming cut 10 bases from V and 8 bases from J; bases unmatched to any gene: 15. This CDR3 is 14 amino acids long. Germline V lookup: CDR1 MNHNY, CDR2 SVGAGI (reference sequence). Written as DNA, the CDR3 is TGTGCCACTACCGGGGGAGCGACAGGGGTCGGCTACACCTTC. Translation: CATTGGATGVGYTF.

The chain is built from TRBV27 and TRBJ1-1; 10 bases map to TRBD1. The ends lost 4 bases at V and 5 bases at J; junction bases unmatched: 7. This CDR3 has 15 amino acids. Germline lookup yields CDR1 MNHEY and CDR2 SMNVEV (reference sequence). The CDR3 region has the DNA TGTGCCAGCAGTTCCGCAGGGACAGGGGTGACTGAAGCTTTCTTT. Translation gives CASSSAGTGVTEAFF.

The J gene is TRBJ1-6, the V gene TRBV3-1 (or the pseudogene TRBV3-2); D not certain. This CDR3 has 17 residues. Germline loops: CDR1 LGHDT, CDR2 YNNKEL (reference sequence). The germline V and J ends were trimmed by 5 bases and 0 bases, with 14 bases remaining between them. The CDR3 nucleotides read TGTGCCAGCAGCTTAGAAGCCGCGAGCTCCTATAATTCACCCCTCCACTTT. Its translation is CASSLEAASSYNSPLHF.

This CDR3 is CASKVGVWFPGELFF. CDR3 DNA: TGTGCCAGCAAGGTGGGCGTTTGGTTCCCCGGGGAGCTGTTTTTT. This chain connects TRBV6-5 to TRBJ2-2; D is unclear. This CDR3 spans 15 amino acids. Germline CDR1 MNHEY, CDR2 SVGAGI. The V and J ends lost 7 bases and 6 bases respectively, with 18 bases between them.

The chain has TRBV3-1 (or the pseudogene TRBV3-2) and TRBJ1-1; D may be TRBD1 (6 bases). Deletions cut 0 bases from V and 1 base from J, with 12 bases between. The CDR3 consists of 16 residues. Germline V gene sequence: CDR1 LGHDT, CDR2 YNNKEL (reference sequence). The CDR3 DNA follows: TGTGCCAGCAGCCAAGATAAACAGGGACCGAACACTGAAGCTTTCTTT. Its protein is CASSQDKQGPNTEAFF.

The rearrangement joins TRBV4-1 to TRBJ1-2; the match to TRBD1 covers 9 bases. CDR3 length: 15 amino acids. V lost 3 bases to trimming and J lost 8 bases; unmatched junction nucleotides: 10. Germline V gives CDR1 MGHRA, CDR2 YSYEKL. CDR3 protein: CASSQARDRVRGYTF. The CDR3 DNA is TGCGCCAGCAGCCAGGCCCGGGACAGGGTGCGGGGCTACACCTTC.

CDR3 DNA sequence: TGTGCCAGTAGTATCGCGAGCTCGAACTCTGGAAACACCATATATTTT. Translation: CASSIASSNSGNTIYF. The V gene is TRBV19, the J gene TRBJ1-3, with D hard to call. Germline CDR1 LNHDA, CDR2 SQIVND (reference sequence). The CDR3 totals 16 residues. The V end lost 3 bases, the J end lost 0 bases, and 12 bases lay between the germline ends. The full variable domain, its missing parts supplied by reference TRBV19 and TRBJ1-3, is DGGITQSPKYLFRKEGQNVTLSCEQNLNHDAMYWYRQDPGQGLRLIYYSQIVNDFQKGDIAEGYSVSREKKESFPLTVTSAQKNPTAFYLCASSIASSNSGNTIYFGEGSWLTVV.

V and J are TRBV12-3 or TRBV12-4 and TRBJ1-5; D is ambiguous. This CDR3 contains 13 residues. Trimming shortened V by 8 bases and J by 0 bases, and 8 bases separated the two germline ends. CDR3 loop: CASHTSSNQPQHF. The CDR3 nucleotides are TGTGCCAGCCATACTAGTAGCAATCAGCCCCAGCATTTT.

This chain links TRBV6-5 with TRBJ1-2; D gene uncertain. The V end was cut by 0 bases, the J end by 3 bases, with 11 bases between. Germline CDR1 and CDR2: MNHEY and SVGAGI. CDR3 length: 15 amino acids. CDR3 amino acids: CASSYSTRSDYGYTF. DNA of the CDR3: TGTGCCAGCAGTTACTCGACTAGGAGCGACTATGGCTACACCTTC.

The CDR3 sequence is CASSRGQGTTGHEQYF. The CDR3 region has the DNA TGTGCCAGCAGCCGAGGACAGGGGACCACTGGGCACGAGCAGTACTTC. The genes are TRBV4-2 and TRBJ2-7; 9 bases are a match to TRBD1. The CDR3 extends over 16 amino acids. The trim removed 4 bases at V and 5 bases at J, leaving 12 bases unmatched. Germline values: CDR1 LGHNA, CDR2 YNFKEQ.

A few counts support this clone. The chain employs TRBV2 and TRBJ1-4; 8 bases match TRBD1. The CDR3 runs 14 residues. V gave up 7 bases and J gave up 8 bases; unmatched junction bases: 9. The germline gives CDR1 SNHLY, CDR2 FYNNEI. CDR3 residues: CASTSGQGREKLFF. In DNA, the CDR3 is TGTGCCAGCACTTCCGGACAGGGCAGAGAAAAACTGTTTTTT.

V gene TRBV30 combines with J gene TRBJ1-2, with D possibly matching TRBD1 (6 bases). Trimming took off 4 bases at V and 0 bases at J, with 18 bases between the two ends. The germline V gene encodes CDR1 GTSNPN and CDR2 SVGIG (reference sequence). This CDR3 contains 16 residues. CDR3 DNA: TGTGCCTGGATGCCGGACAGACTATCAGCTAACTATGGCTACACCTTC. This codes for CAWMPDRLSANYGYTF.